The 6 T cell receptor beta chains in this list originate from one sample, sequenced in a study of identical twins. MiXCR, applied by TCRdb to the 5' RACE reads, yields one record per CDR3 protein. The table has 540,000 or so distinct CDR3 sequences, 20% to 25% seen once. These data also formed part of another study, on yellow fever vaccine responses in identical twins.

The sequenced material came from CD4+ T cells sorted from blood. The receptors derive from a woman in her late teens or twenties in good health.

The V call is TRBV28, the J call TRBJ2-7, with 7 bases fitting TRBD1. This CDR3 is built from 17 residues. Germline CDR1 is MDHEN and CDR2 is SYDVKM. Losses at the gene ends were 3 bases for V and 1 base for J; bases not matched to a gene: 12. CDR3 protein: CASSFTKGQPYSYEQYF. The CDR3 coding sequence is TGTGCCAGCAGTTTTACGAAGGGACAGCCTTATTCCTACGAGCAGTACTTC.

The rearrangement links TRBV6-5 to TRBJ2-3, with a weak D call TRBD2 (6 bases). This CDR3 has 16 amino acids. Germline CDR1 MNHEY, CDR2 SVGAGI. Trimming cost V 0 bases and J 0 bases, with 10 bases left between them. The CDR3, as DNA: TGTGCCAGCAGTTACTCATCGGGAGCTAGCACAGATACGCAGTATTTT. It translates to CASSYSSGASTDTQYF.

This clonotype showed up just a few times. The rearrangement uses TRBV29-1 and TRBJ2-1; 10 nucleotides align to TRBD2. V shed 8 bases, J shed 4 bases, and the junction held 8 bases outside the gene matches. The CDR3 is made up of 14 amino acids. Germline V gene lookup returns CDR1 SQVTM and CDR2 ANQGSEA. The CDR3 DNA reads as TGCAGCTCTACGGCTAGCGGGAGTTACAATGAGCAGTTCTTC. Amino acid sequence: CSSTASGSYNEQFF.

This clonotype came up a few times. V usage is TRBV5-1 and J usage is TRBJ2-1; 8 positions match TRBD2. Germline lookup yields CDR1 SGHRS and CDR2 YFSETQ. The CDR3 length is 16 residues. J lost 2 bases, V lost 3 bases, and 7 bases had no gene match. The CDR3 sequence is CASSSGPGGPYNEQFF. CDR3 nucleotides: TGCGCCAGCAGCTCGGGACCGGGGGGGCCCTACAATGAGCAGTTCTTC.

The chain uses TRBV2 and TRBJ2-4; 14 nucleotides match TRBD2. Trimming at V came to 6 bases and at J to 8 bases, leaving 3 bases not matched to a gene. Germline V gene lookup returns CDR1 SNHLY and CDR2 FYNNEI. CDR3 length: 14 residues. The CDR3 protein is CASRTSGGGDIQYF. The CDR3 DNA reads TGTGCCAGCAGGACTAGCGGGGGGGGAGACATTCAGTACTTC.

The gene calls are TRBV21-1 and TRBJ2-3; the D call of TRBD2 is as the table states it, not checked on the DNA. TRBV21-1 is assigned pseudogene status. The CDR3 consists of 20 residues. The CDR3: CASSKGPRTSGPSSTDTQYF. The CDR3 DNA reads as TGTGCCAGCAGCAAAGGTCCCCGGACTAGCGGACCTTCTAGCACAGATACGCAGTATTTT.